These 15 T cell receptor beta chains originate from one sample sequenced in a study of shared clonotypes between healthy human individuals. CD8 cells classed as naive were CD45RO-negative and positively selected for CCR7, excluding terminally differentiated effector memory CD45RA+ cells. Libraries were prepared by immunoSEQ multiplex PCR; TCRdb keeps only in-frame clonotypes and omits some of them. This sample yields under 2,000,000 clones, of which about 95% are seen a single time; 0.95% to 1.5% belongs to the top ten. Source material: naive CD8+ T cells sorted from blood. The receptors originated from a man aged 18 to 29 in good health.

J is TRBJ1-1 and V is TRBV28; no clear D. This CDR3 contains 12 residues. The germline V and J ends were trimmed by 6 bases and 2 bases, with 7 bases remaining between them. In germline, CDR1 is MDHEN, CDR2 SYDVKM. The CDR3 nucleotides are TGTGCCAGCAGAGAGGTTAACACTGAAGCTTTCTTT. Protein product: CASREVNTEAFF. Together with reference TRBV28 and TRBJ1-1, the CDR3 gives the full variable domain: DVKVTQSSRYLVKRTGEKVFLECVQDMDHENMFWYRQDPGLGLRLIYFSYDVKMKEKGDIPEGYSVSREKKERFSLILESASTNQTSMYLCASREVNTEAFFGQGTRLTVV.

This chain joins TRBV2 and TRBJ2-6; D perhaps matches TRBD1 (5 bases). Germline V gene sequence: CDR1 SNHLY, CDR2 FYNNEI. V lost 6 bases and J 0 bases, leaving 12 bases between the germline ends. CDR3 length: 16 amino acids. The CDR3 protein is CASRYLDSSGANVLTF. CDR3 nucleotides: TGTGCCAGCAGGTACCTCGACAGCTCTGGGGCCAACGTCCTGACTTTC. Supplemented by reference TRBV2 and TRBJ2-6, the full variable domain reads EPEVTQTPSHQVTQMGQEVILRCVPISNHLYFYWYRQILGQKVEFLVSFYNNEISEKSEIFDDQFSVERPDGSNFTLKIRSTKLEDSAMYFCASRYLDSSGANVLTFGAGSRLTVL.

The rearrangement joins TRBV4-3 to TRBJ2-7, with TRBD2 matching 9 bases. Germline V gene sequence: CDR1 LGHNA, CDR2 YSLEER. The J segment lost 2 bases and the V segment lost 0 bases, leaving 8 bases of the junction unmatched. The CDR3 is 17 residues long. The CDR3, as DNA: TGCGCCAGCAGCCAAGATCCCTCTAGCGGGACGACCTACGAGCAGTACTTC. It yields the protein CASSQDPSSGTTYEQYF.

This clone was picked up one time. This sequence joins TRBV6-5 and TRBJ2-5; D is uncertain. Germline CDR1 and CDR2: MNHEY and SVGAGI. V was trimmed by 2 bases and J by 9 bases, leaving 4 bases between them. CDR3 size: 10 residues. CDR3 coding DNA: TGTGCCAGCAGTTACATTGCCCAGTACTTC. It is translated as CASSYIAQYF.

In the case of this clone: A much larger clone differs by one base, so this may be a read error. The same CDR3 also results from other DNA sequences found in this sample. The V and J genes are TRBV5-1 and TRBJ2-7; D is possibly TRBD2 (6 bases). V shed 4 bases and J shed 3 bases, with 8 bases lying between them. The CDR3 runs 12 residues. Germline loops: CDR1 SGHRS, CDR2 YFSETQ. This CDR3 reads CASSLGGYEQYF. The CDR3, as DNA: TGCGCCAGCAGCCTGGGGGGCTACGAGCAGTACTTC.

A note on this clone: Other DNA variants within this sample encode the same CDR3. The chain employs TRBV4-3 and TRBJ1-5; no reliable D call. The germline V gene encodes CDR1 LGHNA and CDR2 YSLEER. The CDR3 covers 15 residues. Trimming removed 0 bases from V and 6 bases from J, with 12 bases in between. This CDR3 is CASSQDRGLGQPQHF. In DNA form, the CDR3 reads TGCGCCAGCAGCCAAGACCGTGGGTTGGGTCAGCCCCAGCATTTT.

Concerning this clone itself: This same CDR3 is encoded by further DNA sequences in the sample. This sequence joins TRBV5-4 and TRBJ1-1, with TRBD1 matching 8 bases. Germline trimming cut 2 bases from V and 4 bases from J; bases unmatched to any gene: 1. Germline-derived CDR1 and CDR2 are SGHNT and YYREEE (reference sequence). The CDR3 is 13 amino acids. CDR3 sequence (DNA): TGTGCCAGCAGCTTCCAGGGGGCCACTGAAGCTTTCTTT. Its protein is CASSFQGATEAFF.

The rearrangement links TRBV5-4 to TRBJ2-7, with no clear D. This CDR3 has 14 amino acids. Germline V lookup: CDR1 SGHNT, CDR2 YYREEE (reference sequence). The V end lost 0 bases, the J end lost 3 bases, and 10 bases lay between the germline ends. CDR3 sequence (DNA): TGTGCCAGCAGCTTGGCGGCAGCCGTCTACGAGCAGTACTTC. Translation: CASSLAAAVYEQYF.

The rearrangement links TRBV7-6 to TRBJ2-2; D unresolved. V gave up 2 bases and J gave up 0 bases, with 13 bases separating them. Germline V gene lookup returns CDR1 SGHVS and CDR2 FNYEAQ. The CDR3 covers 17 residues. In DNA form, the CDR3 reads TGTGCCAGCAGCTTAAGCTCGGTGGGGTCGAACACCGGGGAGCTGTTTTTT. Translation gives CASSLSSVGSNTGELFF.

The chain links TRBV10-2 to TRBJ2-1; possible D gene TRBD2, 6 bases. The V end lost 3 bases, the J end lost 12 bases, and 9 bases lay between the germline ends. The CDR3 sequence is 11 residues long. CDR1 is WSHSY and CDR2 is SAAADI in the germline V gene. CDR3 coding DNA: TGCGCCAGCAGTGAACACGGGAGGCAGTTCTTC. It encodes CASSEHGRQFF.

This rearrangement joins TRBV29-1 to TRBJ2-7, with 7 bases that match TRBD2. V was pared by 5 bases and J by 2 bases, with 27 bases of the junction left unmatched. The CDR3 is 20 residues long. The germline V gene encodes CDR1 SQVTM and CDR2 ANQGSEA. Here the CDR3 reads CSVFGTTTAGKGGLTYEQYF. The CDR3 coding sequence is TGCAGCGTTTTCGGGACGACGACGGCGGGGAAGGGAGGGCTAACCTACGAGCAGTACTTC.

The chain joins TRBV19 to TRBJ2-1, with TRBD2 identical over 14 bases. The V segment lost 5 bases and the J segment 0 bases; nucleotides outside the gene matches: 6. CDR1 LNHDA and CDR2 SQIVND come from the germline V gene (reference sequence). The CDR3 runs 18 residues. In nucleotides, the CDR3 is TGTGCCAGTAGTTGGACTAGCGGGGGGTTGAGCTCCTACAATGAGCAGTTCTTC. Translation: CASSWTSGGLSSYNEQFF.

This clone was detected once. This rearrangement joins TRBV9 to TRBJ2-3; 10 nucleotides line up with TRBD2. The CDR3 is made up of 16 amino acids. The germline V gene encodes CDR1 SGDLS and CDR2 YYNGEE. V shed 0 bases and J 6 bases; nucleotides not matched to a gene: 7. CDR3 nucleotide sequence: TGTGCCAGCAGCGTAGGAGCGGGAGGGCCCGTGGATACGCAGTATTTT. Translation gives CASSVGAGGPVDTQYF.

The rearrangement uses TRBV5-6 and TRBJ1-3; D is perhaps TRBD1 (6 bases). Trimming took 0 bases from V and 0 from J, leaving 10 bases between them. This CDR3 region has 16 residues. CDR1 is SGHDT, CDR2 YYEEEE, per germline. The CDR3 sequence is CASSLGPGASGNTIYF. CDR3 in DNA: TGTGCCAGCAGCTTGGGTCCGGGGGCCTCTGGAAACACCATATATTTT.

The chain is built from TRBV5-4 and TRBJ2-7, with D hard to call. Trimming cost V 3 bases and J 7 bases, with 14 bases left between them. The V gene's germline CDR1 is SGHNT and CDR2 YYREEE (reference sequence). The CDR3 length is 13 residues. CDR3 sequence: CASSSASAEEQYF. As DNA, the CDR3 is TGTGCCAGCAGCTCGGCTTCTGCGGAAGAGCAGTACTTC.